A single T cell receptor (beta chain) is shown here with its context. Antigen: not known. The data were taken from a study of post-analysis software for immune sequencing data. Across the study: The patients showed relapsing-remitting, secondary progressive and progressive-relapsing multiple sclerosis courses.

V lost 4 bases to trimming and J lost 10 bases, with 15 bases between them. Germline V lookup: CDR1 SGHDT, CDR2 YYEEEE. The CDR3 has 13 amino acids. Notes on the study in general: TRBV5-6, TRBV5-1 and TRBV20-1 belonged to a set of about five TRBV segments that were more frequent in patients than controls.

Included in the TCR beta cDNA libraries were unique molecular identifiers. The yield from about 1 to 10 million T cells was roughly 0.5 million cDNA molecules in total. TCRdb re-analysed the PCR reads in MiXCR, keeping a single row per CDR3 protein. The data contain approximately 570,000 distinct CDR3 sequences, roughly 45% of them singletons. The TCR was taken from a girl under 18 with multiple sclerosis. The chain couples TRBV5-6 to TRBJ2-1; D perhaps matches TRBD1 (5 bases). The sequenced material came from blood. CDR3 bases: TGTGCCAGCAGCCTAGGGGCACTGGGGGAGCAGTTCTTC. Amino acids: CASSLGALGEQFF.